One sample yielded the 19 T cell receptor beta chains listed below, sequenced in a study of blood T cell repertoires in COVID-19. TCRdb's table, derived via immunoSEQ multiplex PCR, lists solely in-frame clones and lacks some. Of 210,000 or so clones in the sample, roughly 78% were seen once. Sequenced material: peripheral blood. These receptors all stem from a woman aged 40 to 50 with acute or convalescent COVID-19.

The chain combines TRBV19 with TRBJ2-7; the D gene is possibly TRBD1 (5 bases). The CDR3 is 14 residues long. Trimming left V 6 bases short and J 0 bases short, with 12 bases between. Germline values: CDR1 LNHDA, CDR2 SQIVND (reference sequence). The CDR3 is CASRPTGHSYEQYF. CDR3 coding DNA: TGTGCCAGTAGGCCCACAGGTCACTCCTACGAGCAGTACTTC.

This chain uses TRBV12-3 or TRBV12-4 with TRBJ2-1, with unresolved D. This CDR3 has 12 amino acids. The V end lost 4 bases, the J end lost 2 bases, and 3 bases lay between the germline ends. The CDR3 DNA is TGTGCCAGCAGTTCCGCCTACAATGAGCAGTTCTTC. It yields the protein CASSSAYNEQFF.

The chain has TRBV6-2 or TRBV6-3 and TRBJ1-3; D not resolved. Germline CDR1 is MNHEY and CDR2 is SVGEGT. CDR3 length: 16 amino acids. Trimming stripped 6 bases from V and 5 bases from J, with 20 bases between. The CDR3 bases are TGTGCCAGCAGCACCGGGAAAGGTCCTGCCCGAAACACCATATATTTT. Amino acids: CASSTGKGPARNTIYF.

The genes are TRBV5-5 and TRBJ1-2; TRBD1 might be the D (5 bases). Germline CDR1 SGHKS, CDR2 YYEKEE (reference sequence). V lost 9 bases and J 0 bases, leaving 21 bases between the germline ends. This CDR3 comprises 16 residues. The CDR3: CAIRDGNGGTNYGYTF. CDR3 coding DNA: TGTGCCATCCGGGACGGGAACGGGGGAACTAACTATGGCTACACCTTC.

The chain carries TRBV4-3 and TRBJ2-3; TRBD2 agrees at 8 bases. The length of the CDR3 is 16 residues. Germline trimming cut 0 bases from V and 1 base from J; bases unmatched to any gene: 3. The germline V gene encodes CDR1 LGHNA and CDR2 YSLEER. The CDR3 protein is CASSQEPAGGTDTQYF. CDR3 nucleotide sequence: TGCGCCAGCAGCCAAGAACCAGCGGGGGGCACAGATACGCAGTATTTT.

This clone came up a few times. The genes are TRBV6-1 and TRBJ1-4, with 8 bases lining up with TRBD1. The germline V gene encodes CDR1 MNHNS and CDR2 SASEGT. J was trimmed by 6 bases and V by 2 bases; bases with no gene match: 2. The CDR3 is 14 amino acids. The CDR3 protein is CASSEQGADEKLFF. In DNA, the CDR3 is TGTGCCAGCAGTGAACAGGGGGCTGATGAAAAACTGTTTTTT.

The J gene is TRBJ2-2, the V gene TRBV19, with a tentative D call TRBD1 (6 bases). The CDR3 spans 19 residues. Germline V gene data show CDR1 as LNHDA and CDR2 as SQIVND (reference sequence). Between the trimmed V and J ends, which lost 7 bases and 4 bases, there was a span of 28 bases. The CDR3 spells CASTHTAPTRGLSTGELFF. The CDR3, as DNA: TGTGCCAGTACTCATACAGCCCCGACCAGGGGCTTAAGCACCGGGGAGCTGTTTTTT.

The V gene is TRBV5-1, the J gene TRBJ1-5; D is unclear. Looked up from germline, CDR1 is SGHRS and CDR2 is YFSETQ. CDR3 length: 14 residues. V lost 0 bases and J 6 bases, leaving 10 bases between the germline ends. The DNA for the CDR3 is TGCGCCAGCAGCTTGGGAACCGCAGGTCAGCCCCAGCATTTT. Amino acid sequence: CASSLGTAGQPQHF.

The chain joins TRBV20-1 to TRBJ2-5; 7 bases agree with TRBD1. The trim removed 4 bases at V and 5 bases at J, leaving 1 base unmatched. The germline CDR1 and CDR2 sequences are DFQATT and SNEGSKA (reference sequence). The CDR3 loop spans 11 amino acids. CDR3 residues: CSAKGAETQYF. In DNA form, the CDR3 reads TGCAGTGCTAAGGGGGCGGAGACCCAGTACTTC.

A remark on this clone: Other DNA sequences in this specimen translate into the identical CDR3. The chain employs TRBV7-8 and TRBJ2-7; weak D call: TRBD2 (5 bases). Trimming removed 0 bases at V and 3 bases at J, with 9 bases between. The length of the CDR3 is 14 residues. From germline, CDR1 is SGHVS and CDR2 FQNEAQ. CDR3 loop: CASSLARGSYEQYF. The CDR3 DNA reads TGTGCCAGCAGCTTAGCTCGGGGAAGCTACGAGCAGTACTTC. Drawing the rest from reference TRBV7-8 and TRBJ2-7, the complete variable domain is GAGVSQSPRYKVAKRGQDVALRCDPISGHVSLFWYQQALGQGPEFLTYFQNEAQLDKSGLPSDRFFAERPEGSVSTLKIQRTQQEDSAVYLCASSLARGSYEQYFGPGTRLTVT.

The V gene is TRBV25-1, the J gene TRBJ2-5, with D tentatively TRBD2 (5 bases). The CDR3 contains 14 residues. Germline lookup yields CDR1 MGHDK and CDR2 SYGVNS. Trimming took 2 bases from V and 4 from J, leaving 11 bases between them. CDR3 nucleotide sequence: TGTGCCAGCAGTGAAATGCGGGCGGGAGAGACCCAGTACTTC. Translation gives CASSEMRAGETQYF.

This clone showed up just a few times. V is TRBV5-1 and J is TRBJ2-3, with D perhaps TRBD2 (5 bases). CDR1 and CDR2 from the germline V gene are SGHRS and YFSETQ. This CDR3 contains 13 residues. V was shortened by 4 bases and J by 2 bases, with 8 bases between the two germline ends. The CDR3 sequence is CASSQDSTDTQYF. The DNA of the CDR3 is TGCGCCAGCAGCCAGGACTCCACAGATACGCAGTATTTT.

The rearrangement uses TRBV19 and TRBJ2-2; 14 bases agree with TRBD2. Trimming removed 3 bases from V and 6 bases from J; junction bases left unmatched: 9. CDR1 is LNHDA, CDR2 SQIVND, per germline (reference sequence). The CDR3 is 18 amino acids. CDR3 sequence (DNA): TGTGCCAGTAGTATCCCGACTAGCGGGAGGGCCAACCCCGGGGAGCTGTTTTTT. Its protein is CASSIPTSGRANPGELFF. Based on the CDR3 plus reference TRBV19 and TRBJ2-2, the full variable domain is DGGITQSPKYLFRKEGQNVTLSCEQNLNHDAMYWYRQDPGQGLRLIYYSQIVNDFQKGDIAEGYSVSREKKESFPLTVTSAQKNPTAFYLCASSIPTSGRANPGELFFGEGSRLTVL.

This clone was found a few times. This chain joins TRBV25-1 and TRBJ1-1, with no clear D. This CDR3 has 11 residues. V shed 9 bases and J shed 1 base, with 6 bases lying between them. Germline values: CDR1 MGHDK, CDR2 SYGVNS. The CDR3 reads CASGPNTEAFF. CDR3 coding DNA: TGTGCCAGTGGGCCGAACACTGAAGCTTTCTTT.

The chain couples TRBV19 to TRBJ2-2; D is unresolved. Germline V gene lookup returns CDR1 LNHDA and CDR2 SQIVND (reference sequence). V lost 5 bases and J 6 bases, leaving 13 bases between the germline ends. This CDR3 comprises 14 residues. Written as DNA, the CDR3 is TGTGCCAGTAGTTTCCAGGTGATGGCCGGGGAGCTGTTTTTT. It yields the protein CASSFQVMAGELFF. The variable domain in full, with the rest retrieved from reference TRBV19 and TRBJ2-2, is DGGITQSPKYLFRKEGQNVTLSCEQNLNHDAMYWYRQDPGQGLRLIYYSQIVNDFQKGDIAEGYSVSREKKESFPLTVTSAQKNPTAFYLCASSFQVMAGELFFGEGSRLTVL.

The J gene is TRBJ1-2, the V gene TRBV5-1, with 7 bases lining up with TRBD1. V lost 4 bases to trimming and J lost 7 bases; unmatched junction nucleotides: 10. This CDR3 is 14 amino acids long. The germline CDR1 and CDR2 sequences are SGHRS and YFSETQ. CDR3 amino acids: CASSLYTGAGGYTF. CDR3 coding DNA: TGCGCCAGCAGCCTATATACAGGGGCGGGTGGCTACACCTTC.

The V gene is TRBV25-1, the J gene TRBJ1-6; possible D gene TRBD1, 6 bases. Trimming removed 2 bases from V and 7 bases from J, with 12 bases in between. The CDR3 spans 15 residues. Germline V gene data show CDR1 as MGHDK and CDR2 as SYGVNS. CDR3 in amino acids: CASSERITGNSPLHF. The DNA for the CDR3 is TGTGCCAGCAGTGAACGGATAACAGGGAATTCACCCCTCCACTTT.

This chain links TRBV11-2 with TRBJ2-1; 7 nucleotides align to TRBD2. This CDR3 contains 15 residues. In germline, CDR1 is SGHAT, CDR2 FQNNGV. V was pared by 5 bases and J by 6 bases, with 10 bases of the junction left unmatched. The CDR3 region is CASSPLRDYRNEQFF. CDR3 DNA: TGTGCCAGCAGCCCCCTCCGGGACTACCGCAATGAGCAGTTCTTC. Full variable domain (rest looked up from reference TRBV11-2 and TRBJ2-1): EAGVAQSPRYKIIEKRQSVAFWCNPISGHATLYWYQQILGQGPKLLIQFQNNGVVDDSQLPKDRFSAERLKGVDSTLKIQPAKLEDSAVYLCASSPLRDYRNEQFFGPGTRLTVL.

This chain uses TRBV11-2 with TRBJ2-7; 9 bases map to TRBD1. Germline CDR1 SGHAT, CDR2 FQNNGV. The CDR3 length is 15 residues. V gave up 5 bases and J gave up 1 base; unmatched junction bases: 6. The CDR3 nucleotides read TGTGCCAGCAGCAAGAGGGACAGGGAATCCTACGAGCAGTACTTC. It codes for CASSKRDRESYEQYF.